This record covers a single TCR beta chain. This CDR3 comprises 15 residues. Germline CDR1 and CDR2: SGDLS and YYNGEE. V was shortened by 2 bases and J by 6 bases, with 17 bases between the two germline ends. These data belong to a study of cytomegalovirus exposure and HLA in healthy donors. Use of 60 Vbeta and 13 Jbeta primers characterized the PCR. TCRdb keeps only in-frame clones here, not all; method: immunoSEQ multiplex PCR. Of over 120,000 clones in the sample, approximately 79% were seen once. The sequence was collected from a woman in her thirties in good health and CMV-seronegative. The sequencing input was PBMCs. The chain links TRBV9 to TRBJ1-2, with D tentatively TRBD1 (6 bases). CDR3 amino acids: CASSVANTGKNGYTF. In DNA form, the CDR3 reads TGTGCCAGCAGCGTCGCGAATACAGGGAAAAATGGCTACACCTTC.